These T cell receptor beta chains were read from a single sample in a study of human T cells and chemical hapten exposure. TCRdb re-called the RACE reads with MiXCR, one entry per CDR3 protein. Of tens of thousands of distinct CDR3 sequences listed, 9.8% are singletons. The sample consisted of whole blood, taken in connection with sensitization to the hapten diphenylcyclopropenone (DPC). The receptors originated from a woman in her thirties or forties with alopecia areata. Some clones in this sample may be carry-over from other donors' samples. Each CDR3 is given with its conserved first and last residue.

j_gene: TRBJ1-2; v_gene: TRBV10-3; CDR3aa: CAIREYREGYTF
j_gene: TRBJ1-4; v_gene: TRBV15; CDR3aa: CATSSPGGVEKLFF
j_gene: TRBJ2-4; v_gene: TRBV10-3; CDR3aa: CAISEGQQEKNIQYF
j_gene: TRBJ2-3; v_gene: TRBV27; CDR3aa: CASSLDGGARDTQYF
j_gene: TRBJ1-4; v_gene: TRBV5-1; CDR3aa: CASSLLTGTGGANEKLFF
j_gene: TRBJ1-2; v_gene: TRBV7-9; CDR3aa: CASSLAGTGLHYGYTF
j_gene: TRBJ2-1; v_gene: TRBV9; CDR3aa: CASSERGLGSYNEQFF
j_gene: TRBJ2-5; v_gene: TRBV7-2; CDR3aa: CASSLVAGGRAESQYF
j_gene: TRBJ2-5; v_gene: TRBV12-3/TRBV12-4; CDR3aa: CASSLPSGGETQYF
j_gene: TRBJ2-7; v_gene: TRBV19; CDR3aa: CASSTMHGGSESSYEQYF
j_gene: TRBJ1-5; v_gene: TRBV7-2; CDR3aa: CASSQDRLGQPQHF
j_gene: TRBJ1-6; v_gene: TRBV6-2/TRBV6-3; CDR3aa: CATGSGQANSPLHF
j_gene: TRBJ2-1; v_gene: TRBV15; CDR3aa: CATSTVPSQPPQFF
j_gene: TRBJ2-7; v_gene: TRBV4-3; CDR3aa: CASSRSQGLSSYEQYF
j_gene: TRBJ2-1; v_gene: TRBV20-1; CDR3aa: CSARADEQFF
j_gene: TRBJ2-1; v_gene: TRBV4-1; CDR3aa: CASSQAGRQINNEQFF
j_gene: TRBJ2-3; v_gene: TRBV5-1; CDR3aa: CASSLAISGHTDTQYF
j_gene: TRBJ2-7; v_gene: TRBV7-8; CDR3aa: CASSLGTVSYEQYF
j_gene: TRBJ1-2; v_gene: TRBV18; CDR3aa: CASSPPTGTGSGYTF
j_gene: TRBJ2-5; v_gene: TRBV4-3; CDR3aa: CASSLRTDVPQETQYF
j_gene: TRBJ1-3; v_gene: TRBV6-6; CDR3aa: CASSYSTGNAGNTIYF
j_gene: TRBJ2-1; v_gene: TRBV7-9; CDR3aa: CASSLSPGLAGAGNEQFF
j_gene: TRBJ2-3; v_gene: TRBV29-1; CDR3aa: CSVPPKSPTDTQYF
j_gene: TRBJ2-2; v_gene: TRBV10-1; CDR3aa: CASQGASTGELFF
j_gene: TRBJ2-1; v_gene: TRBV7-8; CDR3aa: CASSRRVSSYNEQFF
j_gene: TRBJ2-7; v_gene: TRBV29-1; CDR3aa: CSVASGAASYEQYF
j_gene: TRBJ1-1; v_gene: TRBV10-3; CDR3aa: CAITASTGERPEAFF
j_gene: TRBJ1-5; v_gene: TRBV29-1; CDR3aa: CSVGGGGNQPQHF
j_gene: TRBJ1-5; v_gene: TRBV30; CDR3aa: CAWSVGPSNQPQHF
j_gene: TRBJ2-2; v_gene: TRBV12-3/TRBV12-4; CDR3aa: CASSWSGGGELFF
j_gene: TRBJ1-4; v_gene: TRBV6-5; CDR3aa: CASSFQPATNEKLFF
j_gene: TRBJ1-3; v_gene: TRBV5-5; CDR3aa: CASTHRDREFLEAAGNTIYF
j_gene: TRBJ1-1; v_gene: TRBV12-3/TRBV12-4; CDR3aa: CASSPQYSALGLNTEAFF
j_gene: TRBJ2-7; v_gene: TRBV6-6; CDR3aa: CASSYGGTRDYEQYF
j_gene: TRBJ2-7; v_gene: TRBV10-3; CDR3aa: CAIRDGTNTYEQYF
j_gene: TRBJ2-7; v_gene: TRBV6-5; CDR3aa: CAVRVSGSYEQYF
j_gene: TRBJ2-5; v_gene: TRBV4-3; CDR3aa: CASSKTWTVRETQYF
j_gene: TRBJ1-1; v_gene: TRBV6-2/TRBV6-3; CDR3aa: CASSYSLSEAFF
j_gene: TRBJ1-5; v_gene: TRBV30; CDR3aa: CAWRGAGANQPQHF
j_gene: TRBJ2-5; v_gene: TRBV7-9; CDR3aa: CASRAFQETQYF
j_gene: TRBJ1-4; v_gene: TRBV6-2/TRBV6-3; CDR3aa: CASRRQVAEKLFF
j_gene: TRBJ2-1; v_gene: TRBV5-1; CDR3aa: CASSPLDNEQFF
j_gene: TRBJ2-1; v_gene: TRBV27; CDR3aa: CASRTGSYNEQFF
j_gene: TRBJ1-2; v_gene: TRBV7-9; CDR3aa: CASSLPGNYGYTF
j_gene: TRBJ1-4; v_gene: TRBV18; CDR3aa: CASSRGLPTNEKLFF
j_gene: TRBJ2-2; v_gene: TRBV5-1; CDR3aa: CASSGLAGLHGELFF
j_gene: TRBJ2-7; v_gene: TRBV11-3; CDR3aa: CASSLTSQSEQYF
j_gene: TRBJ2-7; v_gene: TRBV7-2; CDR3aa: CASSFDRGSYEQYF
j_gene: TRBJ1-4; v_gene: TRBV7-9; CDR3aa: CASSFDRVRSGEKLFF
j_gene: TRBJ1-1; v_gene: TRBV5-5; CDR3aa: CASSLLQDLWGTEAFF
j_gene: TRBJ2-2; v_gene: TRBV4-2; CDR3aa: CASSQNPGEGGELFF
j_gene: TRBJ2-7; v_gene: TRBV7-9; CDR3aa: CANSGRKGAEEQYF
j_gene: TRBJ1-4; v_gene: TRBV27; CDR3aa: CASSLIAARTNEKLFF
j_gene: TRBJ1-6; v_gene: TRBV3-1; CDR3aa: CASSQGFAGALWALHF
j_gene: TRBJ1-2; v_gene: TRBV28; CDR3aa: CALRQGHNYGYTF
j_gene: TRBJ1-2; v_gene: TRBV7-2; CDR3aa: CASSLDDRTTGGAGYTF
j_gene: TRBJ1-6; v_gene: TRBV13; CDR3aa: CASSPRALDSPLHF